Listed below are T cell receptor beta chains from one sample, sequenced in a study of regulatory T cells in long-lasting Graves disease. MiXCR, applied by TCRdb to the multiplex PCR reads, yields one record per CDR3 protein. The sample has about 430,000 distinct CDR3 sequences; 15% are singletons. The data also belong to a second study, concerning T cells in Graves' hyperthyroidism and ophthalmopathy.

The sample here was peripheral blood mononuclear cells (PBMCs), taken at new diagnosis, from a patient treated with antithyroid drugs. These TCRs come from a woman aged 40 to 55 with Graves disease. Each CDR3 is given with its conserved first and last residue. The D gene is left open where the match is weak. The listing skips clone size in some rows; elsewhere it reads once, few, many or a size class.

v_call	clone_size	d_call	j_call	cdr3_nt	cdr3_aa
TRBV7-9	-	TRBD2	TRBJ2-1	TGTGCCAGCAGCTTTTACACGGGAGGGGGTGGGCAGTTCTTC	CASSFYTGGGGQFF
TRBV15	few	-	TRBJ2-1	TGTGCCGCCAGCAGAGATTTGGGGGAGCAGTTCTTC	CAASRDLGEQFF
TRBV6-2/TRBV6-3	few	-	TRBJ2-2	TGTGCCAGCAGTGCTAGTGGGGCCAGTGAGCTGTTTTTT	CASSASGASELFF
TRBV19	few	-	TRBJ2-1	TGTGCCAGTAGTCCATGGAGAGGCCGTTTGAATGAGCAGTTCTTC	CASSPWRGRLNEQFF
TRBV7-9	many	-	TRBJ2-1	TGTGCCAGCAGCCGCCCTCTCGAATACAGGGATGGGGAGTACAATGAGCAGTTCTTC	CASSRPLEYRDGEYNEQFF
TRBV19	-	TRBD2	TRBJ2-1	TGTGCCAGTAGTACGGGACTAGCGGGGCCTTGGTTCTTC	CASSTGLAGPWFF
TRBV20-1	-	TRBD2	TRBJ2-2	TGCAGTGCTAGAGGGGACTACGCCACCGGGGAGCTGTTTTTT	CSARGDYATGELFF
TRBV27	many	-	TRBJ1-2	TGTGCCAGCAGGCTAAACAGGGCCTATGGCTACACCTTC	CASRLNRAYGYTF
TRBV5-4	-	TRBD1	TRBJ2-3	TGTGCCAGCAGCTCCGGGACAGGGGCGGATACGCAGTATTTT	CASSSGTGADTQYF
TRBV6-1	-	TRBD1	TRBJ1-5	TGTGCCAGCAAGGACAGGGGTAGCAATCAGCCCCAGCATTTT	CASKDRGSNQPQHF
TRBV18	few	TRBD1	TRBJ2-2	TGTGCCAGCTCACTCAGACAGGGGGAGACTCGCGGGATCCCCGGGGAGCTGTTTTTT	CASSLRQGETRGIPGELFF
TRBV6-1	-	-	TRBJ2-7	TGTGCCAGCAGGCCACCGGCCAACTCCTACGAGCAGTACTTC	CASRPPANSYEQYF
TRBV30	-	TRBD1	TRBJ1-5	TGTGCCTGGAGTAACCGGGGACAGGGGGTTCAGCCCCAGCATTTT	CAWSNRGQGVQPQHF
TRBV7-9	few	-	TRBJ2-6	TGTGCCAGCAGCATTCATCCCTCCAGGGCGTGGGCCGACTCTGGGGCCAACGTCCTGACTTTC	CASSIHPSRAWADSGANVLTF
TRBV7-2	many	TRBD1	TRBJ2-1	TGTGCCAGCAGCTTACGACAGGGGGTAGGGGGGAATGAGCAGTTCTTC	CASSLRQGVGGNEQFF
TRBV20-1	many	TRBD2	TRBJ2-1	TGCAGTGCTAAACGGGTCGGGGGGAATGAGCAGTTCTTC	CSAKRVGGNEQFF
TRBV28	few	-	TRBJ2-5	TGTGCCAGCAGTTTAGTTTCCAGAAACCAAGAGACCCAGTACTTC	CASSLVSRNQETQYF
TRBV30	many	TRBD2	TRBJ2-6	TGTGCCTGGAGTGAACTAGCGGGAGGGCACTCTGGGGCCAACGTCCTGACTTTC	CAWSELAGGHSGANVLTF
TRBV7-9	many	-	TRBJ1-2	TGTGCCAGCAGCTCCACAACCAGCTATGGCTACACCTTC	CASSSTTSYGYTF
TRBV6-2/TRBV6-3	-	-	TRBJ2-2	TGTGCCAGCAGTTATCTAGACACCGGGGAGCTGTTTTTT	CASSYLDTGELFF
TRBV28	few	TRBD1	TRBJ2-7	TGTGCCAGCAGTCCCCGGGGACAGGGGGACGAGCAGTACTTC	CASSPRGQGDEQYF
TRBV28	few	TRBD1	TRBJ2-2	TGTGCCAGCAGCCCTTGGGACAGGGTTGAGACCGGGGAGCTGTTTTTT	CASSPWDRVETGELFF
TRBV11-2	many	TRBD1	TRBJ1-4	TGTGCCAGCAGTTCCCAGGGACAGCGTAATGAAAAACTGTTTTTT	CASSSQGQRNEKLFF
TRBV6-2/TRBV6-3	few	-	TRBJ1-1	TGTGCCAGCAGTGAAGCGGGGGCACGTAGGACTGAAGCTTTCTTT	CASSEAGARRTEAFF
TRBV12-3/TRBV12-4	many	-	TRBJ1-2	TGTGCCAGCAGTTTCGTTGATGGCTACACCTTC	CASSFVDGYTF
TRBV20-1	many	-	TRBJ2-7	TGCAGTGCTAAGGCGGGGCAGACCGGGGGCGAGCAGTACTTC	CSAKAGQTGGEQYF
TRBV29-1	many	-	TRBJ1-3	TGCAGCGCGCGGGGCGCGGGCGGAAACACCATATATTTT	CSARGAGGNTIYF
TRBV5-1	few	-	TRBJ2-1	TGCGCCAGCAGCTTGGACAAAGGTGTTTTGAATGAGCAGTTCTTC	CASSLDKGVLNEQFF
TRBV6-5	-	-	TRBJ2-3	TGTGCCAGCAGTTACGGGGCAGAAACAGATACGCAGTATTTT	CASSYGAETDTQYF
TRBV11-3	many	TRBD2	TRBJ2-1	TGTGCCAGCAGCTTGGGACTAGCGGGAGGGCCGAGGGAGCAGTTCTTC	CASSLGLAGGPREQFF
TRBV2	many	-	TRBJ2-3	TGTGCCAGCATCCGGGCCCAGGGGCGCACAGATACGCAGTATTTT	CASIRAQGRTDTQYF
TRBV19	-	TRBD2	TRBJ2-2	TGTGCCAGTAGAAGCGGGAGTAGGAAGGTTAACACCGGGGAGCTGTTTTTT	CASRSGSRKVNTGELFF
TRBV6-2/TRBV6-3	-	-	TRBJ1-5	TGTGCCAGTATCACCAATCAATACAATCAGCCCCAGCATTTT	CASITNQYNQPQHF
TRBV19	many	-	TRBJ2-2	TGTGCCAGTAGAATGGACAGTCACACCGGGGAGCTGTTTTTT	CASRMDSHTGELFF
TRBV19	many	-	TRBJ2-1	TGTGCCAGTAGTATCGGCGGCGGGACTTACAATGAGCAGTTCTTC	CASSIGGGTYNEQFF
TRBV6-2/TRBV6-3	many	-	TRBJ2-3	TGTGCCAGCAGTAAGCGGACAGCTAAAGGAGGCACGGTGGCAGATACGCAGTATTTT	CASSKRTAKGGTVADTQYF
TRBV25-1	-	-	TRBJ2-1	TGTGCCAGCAGTGAATTTTTCGCGCCCTTGGGATACAATGAGCAGTTCTTC	CASSEFFAPLGYNEQFF
TRBV6-1	many	-	TRBJ1-6	TGTGCCAGCAGGACGGGGTTGAATTCACCCCTCCACTTT	CASRTGLNSPLHF
TRBV28	many	TRBD1	TRBJ2-5	TGTGCCAGCAGTTCTCCAGGGGGCGTAGAGACCCAGTACTTC	CASSSPGGVETQYF
TRBV12-3/TRBV12-4	-	-	TRBJ2-1	TGTGCCAGCCTGGCAACGAATGAGCAGTTCTTC	CASLATNEQFF
TRBV20-1	many	TRBD2	TRBJ2-7	TGCAGTGCTAGATCAGCGGGAGTCTACGAGCAGTACTTC	CSARSAGVYEQYF
TRBV19	few	TRBD2	TRBJ2-1	TGTGCCAGTAGTATTCCCGCGGCTAGCGGGACCAATGAGCAGTTCTTC	CASSIPAASGTNEQFF
TRBV11-3	many	TRBD1	TRBJ1-2	TGTGCCAGCGCTTTCTCAGGGGGTAACTATGGCTACACCTTC	CASAFSGGNYGYTF
TRBV20-1	many	TRBD2	TRBJ2-1	TGCAGTGCACCACTAGCGGGAGTGGTATATGAGCAGTTCTTC	CSAPLAGVVYEQFF
TRBV5-1	many	-	TRBJ1-1	TGCGCCAGCAGCCTTAGTACCGCGTCGAACACTGAAGCTTTCTTT	CASSLSTASNTEAFF
TRBV5-5	-	TRBD2	TRBJ2-1	TGTGCCAGCAGCTTTCTCCTAGCGGGAGAGAATGAGCAGTTCTTC	CASSFLLAGENEQFF
TRBV20-1	many	-	TRBJ2-2	TGCAGTGCTAGCCGGGACGAGAGGACCGGGGAGCTGTTTTTT	CSASRDERTGELFF
TRBV28	many	TRBD1	TRBJ1-1	TGTGCCAGCAACCAAGGACAGGGGATGAACACTGAAGCTTTCTTT	CASNQGQGMNTEAFF
TRBV2	many	TRBD2	TRBJ2-3	TGTGCCAGCAGTGTCGCGGGAGGGTTAACAGATACGCAGTATTTT	CASSVAGGLTDTQYF
TRBV28	many	-	TRBJ2-1	TGTGCCAGCAGTTTACCCCCAGGGGAGGACTGGACCACGAATTTATACAATGAGCAGTTCTTC	CASSLPPGEDWTTNLYNEQFF
TRBV7-9	many	-	TRBJ2-2	TGTGCCAGCAGCTCCCCGGGCACCGGGGAGCTGTTTTTT	CASSSPGTGELFF
TRBV6-1	many	-	TRBJ1-1	TGTGCCAGCCATCAATTAGGACAGCTTGAAGCTTTCTTT	CASHQLGQLEAFF
TRBV7-2	many	TRBD2	TRBJ2-5	TGTGCCAGCAGCTTAGTTCGGTTCATCGGGCTAGCGGGAGAAGAGACCCAGTACTTC	CASSLVRFIGLAGEETQYF